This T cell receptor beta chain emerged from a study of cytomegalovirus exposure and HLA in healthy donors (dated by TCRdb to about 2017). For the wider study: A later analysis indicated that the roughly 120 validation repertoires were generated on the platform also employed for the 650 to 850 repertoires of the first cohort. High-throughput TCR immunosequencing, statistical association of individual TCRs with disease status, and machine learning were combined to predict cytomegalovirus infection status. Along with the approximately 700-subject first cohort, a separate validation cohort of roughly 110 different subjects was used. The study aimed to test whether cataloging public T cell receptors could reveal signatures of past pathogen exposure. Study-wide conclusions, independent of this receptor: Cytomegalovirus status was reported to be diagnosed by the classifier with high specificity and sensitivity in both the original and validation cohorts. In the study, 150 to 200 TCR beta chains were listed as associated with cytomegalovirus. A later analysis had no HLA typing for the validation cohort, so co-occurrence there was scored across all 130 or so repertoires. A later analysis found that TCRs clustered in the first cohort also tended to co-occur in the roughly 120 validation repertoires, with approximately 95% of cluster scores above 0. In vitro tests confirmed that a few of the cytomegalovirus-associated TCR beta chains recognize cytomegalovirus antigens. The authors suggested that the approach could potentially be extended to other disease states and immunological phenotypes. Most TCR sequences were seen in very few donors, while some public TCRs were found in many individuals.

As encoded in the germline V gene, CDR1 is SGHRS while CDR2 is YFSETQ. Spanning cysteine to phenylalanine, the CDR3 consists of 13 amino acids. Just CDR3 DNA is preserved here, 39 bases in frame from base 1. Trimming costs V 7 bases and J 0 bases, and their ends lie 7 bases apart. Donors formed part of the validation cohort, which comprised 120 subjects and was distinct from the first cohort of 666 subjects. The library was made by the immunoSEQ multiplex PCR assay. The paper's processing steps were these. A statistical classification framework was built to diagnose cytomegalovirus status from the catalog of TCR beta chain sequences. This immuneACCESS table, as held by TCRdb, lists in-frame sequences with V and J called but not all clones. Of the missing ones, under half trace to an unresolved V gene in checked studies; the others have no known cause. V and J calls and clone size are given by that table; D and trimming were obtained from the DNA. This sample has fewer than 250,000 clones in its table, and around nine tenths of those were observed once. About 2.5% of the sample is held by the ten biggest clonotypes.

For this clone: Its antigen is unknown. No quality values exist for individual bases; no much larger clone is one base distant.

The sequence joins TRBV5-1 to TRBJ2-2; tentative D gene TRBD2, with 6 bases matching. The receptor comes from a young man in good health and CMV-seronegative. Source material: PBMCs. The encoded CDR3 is CASASANTGELFF. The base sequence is TGCGCCAGCGCTAGCGCGAACACCGGGGAGCTGTTTTTT.